The 9 T cell receptor beta chains below come from one sample, sequenced in a study of blood T cells in healthy people across ages. The authors ran a second PCR of roughly 6 to 12 cycles using a sample-barcoded 5' primer and a J-beta primer mix. From the 5' RACE reads, TCRdb called clonotypes with MiXCR, one entry per CDR3 protein. The sample has around 1,100,000 distinct CDR3 sequences, approximately 38% seen once; the top ten hold about 12%. Sequenced sample: blood. Receptor source: a man in his late teens or twenties in good health.

V is TRBV15 and J is TRBJ2-2, with D unresolved. CDR3 size: 16 residues. Deletions cut 0 bases from V and 4 bases from J, with 12 bases between. Germline V lookup: CDR1 LNHNV, CDR2 YYDKDF (reference sequence). The CDR3 reads CATSRDIRTGTGELFF. Written as DNA, the CDR3 is TGTGCCACCAGCAGAGATATACGGACGGGCACCGGGGAGCTGTTTTTT.

J is TRBJ2-7 and V is TRBV12-3 or TRBV12-4; 8 nucleotides agree with TRBD2. This CDR3 is built from 14 residues. V lost 6 bases and J lost 2; bases outside the gene matches: 6. The CDR3 loop is CASRSGGKAYEQYF. CDR3 nucleotide sequence: TGTGCCAGCAGAAGCGGGGGAAAGGCCTACGAGCAGTACTTC.

In nucleotides, the CDR3 is TGTGCCAGCAGCTTAGGGGGCTGGGGTCAACAGCCCCAGCATTTT. It yields the protein CASSLGGWGQQPQHF. The chain couples TRBV7-2 to TRBJ1-5; D is possibly TRBD1 (5 bases). Germline V gene data show CDR1 as SGHTA and CDR2 as FQGNSA. V lost 1 base to trimming and J lost 7 bases, with 14 bases between them. This CDR3 has 15 residues.

This chain connects TRBV9 to TRBJ2-3; 8 bases match TRBD2. The ends lost 4 bases at V and 6 bases at J; junction bases unmatched: 10. Germline CDR1 and CDR2: SGDLS and YYNGEE. CDR3 length equals 15 residues. The CDR3: CASSTTGTRSDTQYF. In nucleotides, the CDR3 is TGTGCCAGCAGCACGACCGGGACTAGGTCGGATACGCAGTATTTT.

This sequence joins TRBV6-5 and TRBJ1-1, with 8 bases identical to TRBD1. J gave up 7 bases and V 6 bases, and 7 bases lay outside the gene matches. The CDR3 loop spans 13 amino acids. CDR1 is MNHEY and CDR2 is SVGAGI in the germline V gene. The CDR3 DNA reads as TGTGCCAGCAGAGCGGACAGGGTGGGTGAAGCTTTCTTT. This gives the protein CASRADRVGEAFF.

This chain uses TRBV4-3 with TRBJ1-6; TRBD1 might be the D (5 bases). V was pared by 0 bases and J by 5 bases, with 11 bases between. The CDR3 covers 16 residues. Germline V gene lookup returns CDR1 LGHNA and CDR2 YSLEER. The CDR3 sequence: CASSQDWTDNNSPLHF. The CDR3 DNA is TGCGCCAGCAGCCAAGACTGGACGGACAATAATTCACCCCTCCACTTT.

J is TRBJ1-2 and V is TRBV5-5; 7 bases are shared with TRBD1. CDR3 length equals 16 residues. The V gene's germline CDR1 is SGHKS and CDR2 YYEKEE (reference sequence). V was pared by 3 bases and J by 3 bases, with 11 bases of the junction left unmatched. The chain's CDR3 is CASSSTGTVPDYGYTF. The CDR3 DNA is TGTGCCAGCAGCTCCACCGGGACAGTACCGGACTATGGCTACACCTTC.

In its sample, this clonotype was seen a few times. The chain uses TRBV4-2 and TRBJ2-3; 7 bases align to TRBD1. The CDR3 runs 15 residues. Per germline, CDR1 LGHNA and CDR2 YNFKEQ. V dropped 4 bases and J dropped 1; count of bases not matched to a gene: 5. The DNA of the CDR3 is TGTGCCAGCAGCCGAGACAGGGTGGGCACAGATACGCAGTATTTT. This gives the protein CASSRDRVGTDTQYF.

The chain joins TRBV6-2 or TRBV6-3 to TRBJ1-1; 7 bases fit TRBD1. Germline CDR1 reads MNHEY; CDR2 reads SVGEGT. The CDR3 has 15 residues. V dropped 0 bases and J dropped 9; count of bases not matched to a gene: 10. CDR3 amino acids: CASSYSTSTGAQAFF. CDR3 DNA sequence: TGTGCCAGCAGTTACTCGACCTCTACAGGGGCGCAAGCTTTCTTT.